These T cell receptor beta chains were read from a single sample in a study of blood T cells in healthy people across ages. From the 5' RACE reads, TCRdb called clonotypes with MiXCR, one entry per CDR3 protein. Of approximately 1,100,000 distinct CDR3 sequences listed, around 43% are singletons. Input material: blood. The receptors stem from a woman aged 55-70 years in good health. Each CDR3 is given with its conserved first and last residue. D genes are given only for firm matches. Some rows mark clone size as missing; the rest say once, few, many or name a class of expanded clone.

cdr3_nt: TGCAGCGTCGCCGGGACTAGCCCCAATGAGCAGTTCTTC; cdr3_aa: CSVAGTSPNEQFF; clone_size: few; j_call: TRBJ2-1; v_call: TRBV29-1; cdr3_length: 13; d_call: TRBD2
cdr3_nt: TGTGCCAGCAGCCAAGATCGGACAGGTGTTTGGAATGAAGCTTTCTTT; cdr3_aa: CASSQDRTGVWNEAFF; clone_size: -; j_call: TRBJ1-1; v_call: TRBV4-2; cdr3_length: 16; d_call: TRBD1
cdr3_nt: TGCAGTGCTACCCCTGGCGGATACACAGATACGCAGTATTTT; cdr3_aa: CSATPGGYTDTQYF; clone_size: -; j_call: TRBJ2-3; v_call: TRBV20-1; cdr3_length: 14; d_call: -
cdr3_nt: TGTGCCAACAGCCCGGGACTAGCGGGGGATACGCAGTATTTT; cdr3_aa: CANSPGLAGDTQYF; clone_size: -; j_call: TRBJ2-3; v_call: TRBV3-1; cdr3_length: 14; d_call: TRBD2
cdr3_nt: TGTGCCAGCATGGGGAACGCGCTCACCCTCGAGCAGTACTTC; cdr3_aa: CASMGNALTLEQYF; clone_size: -; j_call: TRBJ2-7; v_call: TRBV2; cdr3_length: 14; d_call: -
cdr3_nt: TGCAGTGCTAGTGAGATTGGGGACCGAGGGATATGGGGCTACACCTTC; cdr3_aa: CSASEIGDRGIWGYTF; clone_size: -; j_call: TRBJ1-2; v_call: TRBV20-1; cdr3_length: 16; d_call: -
cdr3_nt: TGCAGTGCCGGACTAGCGGGAGGTCTGGGGTTCGAGCAGTACTTC; cdr3_aa: CSAGLAGGLGFEQYF; clone_size: -; j_call: TRBJ2-7; v_call: TRBV20-1; cdr3_length: 15; d_call: TRBD2
cdr3_nt: TGTGCCAGCATAGGTGGGGCCAACGTCCTGACTTTC; cdr3_aa: CASIGGANVLTF; clone_size: many; j_call: TRBJ2-6; v_call: TRBV12-3/TRBV12-4; cdr3_length: 12; d_call: -
cdr3_nt: TGTGCCAGCAGTTTTAGCGGGAGAGTCTACAATGAGCGGTTCTTC; cdr3_aa: CASSFSGRVYNERFF; clone_size: -; j_call: TRBJ2-1; v_call: TRBV12-3/TRBV12-4; cdr3_length: 15; d_call: TRBD2
cdr3_nt: TGTGCCAGCAGCCGGGACTTCGAGGAAGCTTTCTTT; cdr3_aa: CASSRDFEEAFF; clone_size: -; j_call: TRBJ1-1; v_call: TRBV3-1; cdr3_length: 12; d_call: -
cdr3_nt: TGTGCCAGCAAAGGCGCCGGGACAAGCCTAAGAGGGGCTGAAGCTTTCTTT; cdr3_aa: CASKGAGTSLRGAEAFF; clone_size: -; j_call: TRBJ1-1; v_call: TRBV2; cdr3_length: 17; d_call: -
cdr3_nt: TGCAGCGTTGGGGCATCAGGGGCCTTCAACTATGGCTACACCTTC; cdr3_aa: CSVGASGAFNYGYTF; clone_size: few; j_call: TRBJ1-2; v_call: TRBV29-1; cdr3_length: 15; d_call: -
cdr3_nt: TGTGCCAGCAGTCCACATCCATCTAGCGCAGATACGCAGTATTTT; cdr3_aa: CASSPHPSSADTQYF; clone_size: -; j_call: TRBJ2-3; v_call: TRBV27; cdr3_length: 15; d_call: -
cdr3_nt: TGTGCCACCAGCCTACGGACTCACTACGAGCAGTACTTC; cdr3_aa: CATSLRTHYEQYF; clone_size: few; j_call: TRBJ2-7; v_call: TRBV15; cdr3_length: 13; d_call: -
cdr3_nt: TGTGCCAGCAGCTTAGCTGGTGGGGCAGGGGGCAATCAGCCCCAGCATTTT; cdr3_aa: CASSLAGGAGGNQPQHF; clone_size: -; j_call: TRBJ1-5; v_call: TRBV7-2; cdr3_length: 17; d_call: -
cdr3_nt: TGTGCCAGCAGTTACTCTCCAAGTATTTCTATGGGCTACACCTTC; cdr3_aa: CASSYSPSISMGYTF; clone_size: -; j_call: TRBJ1-2; v_call: TRBV6-6; cdr3_length: 15; d_call: -
cdr3_nt: TGTGCCACCAGTGATCCCGGGACTAGTGGTACCGGGGAGCTGTTTTTT; cdr3_aa: CATSDPGTSGTGELFF; clone_size: -; j_call: TRBJ2-2; v_call: TRBV24-1; cdr3_length: 16; d_call: TRBD2
cdr3_nt: TGCCCCAGCAGTGAGGGGGACAGGGGGCCGAATCAGCCCCAGCATTTT; cdr3_aa: CPSSEGDRGPNQPQHF; clone_size: -; j_call: TRBJ1-5; v_call: TRBV10-2; cdr3_length: 16; d_call: TRBD1
cdr3_nt: TGCAGTGCTGTACCGGCGGGGAAGGGCTATGGCTACACCTTC; cdr3_aa: CSAVPAGKGYGYTF; clone_size: few; j_call: TRBJ1-2; v_call: TRBV20-1; cdr3_length: 14; d_call: -
cdr3_nt: TGTGCCATCAGTGAATTGACTAGCGGGAGCGCCAATGAGCAGTTCTTC; cdr3_aa: CAISELTSGSANEQFF; clone_size: -; j_call: TRBJ2-1; v_call: TRBV10-3; cdr3_length: 16; d_call: TRBD2
cdr3_nt: TGTGCCAGCAGCCCCCGAAGAGGGCGGGAGACCCAGTACTTC; cdr3_aa: CASSPRRGRETQYF; clone_size: -; j_call: TRBJ2-5; v_call: TRBV7-8; cdr3_length: 14; d_call: -
cdr3_nt: TGTGCCACCAGCAGAGATCTCTCGACAGGGCCCTATGGCTACACCTTC; cdr3_aa: CATSRDLSTGPYGYTF; clone_size: once; j_call: TRBJ1-2; v_call: TRBV15; cdr3_length: 16; d_call: TRBD1
cdr3_nt: TGTGCCAGCAGTCCCTGGACTAGCCGCCGCCTGGGCGAGCAGTACTTC; cdr3_aa: CASSPWTSRRLGEQYF; clone_size: few; j_call: TRBJ2-7; v_call: TRBV12-3/TRBV12-4; cdr3_length: 16; d_call: TRBD2
cdr3_nt: TGTGCCAGCAGCTTAGGTGCGCTAGCGGGAGGCTACGAGCAGTACTTC; cdr3_aa: CASSLGALAGGYEQYF; clone_size: few; j_call: TRBJ2-7; v_call: TRBV11-2; cdr3_length: 16; d_call: TRBD2